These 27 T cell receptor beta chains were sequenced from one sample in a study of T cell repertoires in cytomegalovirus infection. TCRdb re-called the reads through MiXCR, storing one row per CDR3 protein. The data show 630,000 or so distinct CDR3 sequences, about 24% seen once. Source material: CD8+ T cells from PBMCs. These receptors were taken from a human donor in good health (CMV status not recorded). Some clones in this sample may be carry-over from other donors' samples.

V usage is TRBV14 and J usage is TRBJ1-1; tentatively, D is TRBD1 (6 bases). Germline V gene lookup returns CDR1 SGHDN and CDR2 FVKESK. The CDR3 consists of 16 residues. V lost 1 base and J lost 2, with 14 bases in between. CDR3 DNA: TGTGCCAGCAGCCAAGGGAGGAGACAGGTTAACACTGAAGCTTTCTTT. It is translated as CASSQGRRQVNTEAFF.

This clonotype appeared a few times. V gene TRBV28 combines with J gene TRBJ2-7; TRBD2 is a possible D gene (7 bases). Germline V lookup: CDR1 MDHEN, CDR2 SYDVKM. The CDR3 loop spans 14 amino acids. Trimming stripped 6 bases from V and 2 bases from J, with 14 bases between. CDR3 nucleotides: TGTGCCAGCAGCCCACAGGGAGGGACCTACGAGCAGTACGTC. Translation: CASSPQGGTYEQYV.

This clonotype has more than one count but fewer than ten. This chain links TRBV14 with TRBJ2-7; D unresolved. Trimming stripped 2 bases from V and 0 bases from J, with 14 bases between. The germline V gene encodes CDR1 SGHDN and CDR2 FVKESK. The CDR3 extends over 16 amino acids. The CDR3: CASSQRQPLSSYEQYV. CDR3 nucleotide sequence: TGTGCCAGCAGCCAAAGGCAACCCCTAAGCTCCTACGAGCAGTACGTC.

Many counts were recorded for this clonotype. CDR3 residues: CASSQSWDGRYNEQFF. The CDR3 bases are TGTGCCAGCAGCCAAAGCTGGGACGGGAGATACAATGAGCAGTTCTTC. The chain carries TRBV4-2 and TRBJ2-1; TRBD2 might be the D (6 bases). The CDR3 extends over 16 amino acids. Germline loops: CDR1 LGHNA, CDR2 YNFKEQ. V dropped 2 bases and J dropped 4 bases, with 15 bases sitting between them.

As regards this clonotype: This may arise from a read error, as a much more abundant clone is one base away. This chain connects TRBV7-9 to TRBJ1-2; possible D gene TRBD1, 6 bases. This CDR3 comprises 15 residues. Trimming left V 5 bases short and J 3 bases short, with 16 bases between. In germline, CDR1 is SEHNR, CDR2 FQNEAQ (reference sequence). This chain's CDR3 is CASSPRDKLYYGYTF. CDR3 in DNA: TGTGCCAGCAGCCCCCGGGACAAGTTATACTATGGCTACACCTTC.

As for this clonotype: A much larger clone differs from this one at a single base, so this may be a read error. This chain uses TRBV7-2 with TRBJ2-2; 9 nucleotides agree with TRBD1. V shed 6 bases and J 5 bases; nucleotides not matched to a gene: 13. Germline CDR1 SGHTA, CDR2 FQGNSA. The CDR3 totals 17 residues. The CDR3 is CTSSLPPGQGQTGELFF. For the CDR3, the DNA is TGTACCAGCAGTCTTCCTCCGGGACAGGGACAAACCGGGGAGCTGTTTTTT.

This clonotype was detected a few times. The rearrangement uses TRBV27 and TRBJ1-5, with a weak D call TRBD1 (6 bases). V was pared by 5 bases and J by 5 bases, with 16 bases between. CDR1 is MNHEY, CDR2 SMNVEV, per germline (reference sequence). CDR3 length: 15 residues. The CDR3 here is CASSTSDSTDQPQHF. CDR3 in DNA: TGTGCCAGCAGTACCTCGGACAGCACGGATCAGCCCCAGCATTTT.

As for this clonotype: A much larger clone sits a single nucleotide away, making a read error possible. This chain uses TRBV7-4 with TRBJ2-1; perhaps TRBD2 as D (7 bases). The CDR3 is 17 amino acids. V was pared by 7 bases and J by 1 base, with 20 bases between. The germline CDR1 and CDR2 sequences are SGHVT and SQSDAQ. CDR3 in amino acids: CASTSIRRGASYNEQFF. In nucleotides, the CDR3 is TGTGCCAGCACCTCGATAAGACGGGGGGCTTCCTACAATGAGCAGTTCTTC.

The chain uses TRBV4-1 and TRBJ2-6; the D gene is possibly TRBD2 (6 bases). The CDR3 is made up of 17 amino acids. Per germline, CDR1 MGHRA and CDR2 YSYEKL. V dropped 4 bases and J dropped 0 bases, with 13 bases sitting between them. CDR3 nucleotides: TGCGCCAGCAGCCGGGGGGAGGTGAGCTCTGGGGCCAACGTCCTGACTTTC. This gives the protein CASSRGEVSSGANVLTF.

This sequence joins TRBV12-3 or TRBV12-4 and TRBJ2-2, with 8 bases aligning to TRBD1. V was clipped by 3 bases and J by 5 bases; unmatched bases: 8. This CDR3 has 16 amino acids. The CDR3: CASSFPGQGWTGELFF. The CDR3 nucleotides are TGTGCCAGCAGTTTCCCCGGACAGGGCTGGACCGGGGAGCTGTTTTTT.

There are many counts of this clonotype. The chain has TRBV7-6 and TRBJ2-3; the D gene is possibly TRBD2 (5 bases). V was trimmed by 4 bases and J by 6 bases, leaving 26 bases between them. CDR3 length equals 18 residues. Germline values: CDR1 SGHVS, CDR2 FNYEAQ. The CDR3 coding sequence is TGTGCCAGCAGCTCGACCCTCCTAGCACGAGGACCCAGGGATACGCAGTATTTT. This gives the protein CASSSTLLARGPRDTQYF.

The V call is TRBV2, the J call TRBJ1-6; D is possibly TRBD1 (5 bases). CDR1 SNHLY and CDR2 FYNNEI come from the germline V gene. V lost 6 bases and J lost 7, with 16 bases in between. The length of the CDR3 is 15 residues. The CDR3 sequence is CASRGVGQRNSPLHF. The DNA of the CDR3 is TGTGCCAGCAGAGGAGTGGGGCAGAGAAATTCACCCCTCCACTTT.

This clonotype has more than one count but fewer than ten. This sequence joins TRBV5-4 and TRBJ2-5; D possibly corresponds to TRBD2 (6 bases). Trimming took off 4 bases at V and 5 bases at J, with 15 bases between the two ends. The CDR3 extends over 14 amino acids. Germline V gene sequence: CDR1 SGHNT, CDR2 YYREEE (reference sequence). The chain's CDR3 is CASSPWPGEETQYF. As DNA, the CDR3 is TGTGCCAGCAGCCCCTGGCCGGGGGAGGAGACCCAGTACTTC.

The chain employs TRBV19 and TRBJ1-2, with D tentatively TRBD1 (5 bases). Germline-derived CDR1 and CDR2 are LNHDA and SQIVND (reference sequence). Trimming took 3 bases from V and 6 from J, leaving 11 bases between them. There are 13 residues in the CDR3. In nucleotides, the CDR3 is TGTGCCAGTAGTATGGACAATCTGCATGGCTACACCTTC. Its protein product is CASSMDNLHGYTF.

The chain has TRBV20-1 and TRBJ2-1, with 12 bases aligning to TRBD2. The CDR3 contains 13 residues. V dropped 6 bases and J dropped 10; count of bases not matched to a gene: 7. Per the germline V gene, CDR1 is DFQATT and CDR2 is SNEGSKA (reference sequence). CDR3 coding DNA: TGCAGTGCCACTACTAGCGGGGGGCGGGAGCAGTTCTTC. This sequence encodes CSATTSGGREQFF.

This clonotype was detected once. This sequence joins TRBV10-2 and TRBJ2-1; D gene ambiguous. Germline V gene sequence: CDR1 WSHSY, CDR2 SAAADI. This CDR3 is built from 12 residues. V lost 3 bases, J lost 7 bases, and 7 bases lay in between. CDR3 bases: TGCGCCAGCAGTGAAACGGAGAATGAGCAGTTCTTC. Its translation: CASSETENEQFF.

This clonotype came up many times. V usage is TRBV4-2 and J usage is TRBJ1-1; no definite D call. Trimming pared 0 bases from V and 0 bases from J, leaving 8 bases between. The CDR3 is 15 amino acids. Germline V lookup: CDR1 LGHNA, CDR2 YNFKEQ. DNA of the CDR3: TGTGCCAGCAGCCAAGAATCCGGGATGAACACTGAAGCTTTCTTT. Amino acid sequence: CASSQESGMNTEAFF.

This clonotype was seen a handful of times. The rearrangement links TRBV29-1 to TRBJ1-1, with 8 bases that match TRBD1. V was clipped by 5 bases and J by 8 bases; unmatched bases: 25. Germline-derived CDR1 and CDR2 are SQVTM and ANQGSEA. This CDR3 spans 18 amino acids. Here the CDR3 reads CSVPGGFRRDVLSSEAFF. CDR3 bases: TGCAGCGTTCCAGGGGGCTTCAGACGAGACGTTCTATCATCCGAAGCTTTCTTT. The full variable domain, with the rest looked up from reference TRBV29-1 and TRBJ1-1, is SAVISQKPSRDICQRGTSLTIQCQVDSQVTMMFWYRQQPGQSLTLIATANQGSEATYESGFVIDKFPISRPNLTFSTLTVSNMSPEDSSIYLCSVPGGFRRDVLSSEAFFGQGTRLTVV.

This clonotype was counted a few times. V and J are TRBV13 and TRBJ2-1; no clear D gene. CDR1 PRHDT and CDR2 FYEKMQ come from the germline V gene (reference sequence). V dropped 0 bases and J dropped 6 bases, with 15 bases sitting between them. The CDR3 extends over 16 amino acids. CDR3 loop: CASSLGSFRPANEQFF. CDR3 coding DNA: TGTGCCAGCAGCTTAGGCAGTTTTCGACCCGCCAATGAGCAGTTCTTC.

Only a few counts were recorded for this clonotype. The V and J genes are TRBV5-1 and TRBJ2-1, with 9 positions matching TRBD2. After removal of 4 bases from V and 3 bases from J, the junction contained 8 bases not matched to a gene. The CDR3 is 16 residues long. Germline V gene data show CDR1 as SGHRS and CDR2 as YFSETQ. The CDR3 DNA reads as TGCGCCAGCAGCCCCTTGGTAGCGGGGGACTACAATGAGCAGTTCTTC. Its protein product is CASSPLVAGDYNEQFF.

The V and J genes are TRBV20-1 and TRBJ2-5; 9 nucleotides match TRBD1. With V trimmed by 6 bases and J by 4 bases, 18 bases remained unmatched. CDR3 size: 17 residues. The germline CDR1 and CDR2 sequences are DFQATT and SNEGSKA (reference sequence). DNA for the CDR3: TGCAGTGCCGTTGAGCTGTTACAGGGGGCGAGGGGAGAGACCCAGTACTTC. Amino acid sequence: CSAVELLQGARGETQYF.

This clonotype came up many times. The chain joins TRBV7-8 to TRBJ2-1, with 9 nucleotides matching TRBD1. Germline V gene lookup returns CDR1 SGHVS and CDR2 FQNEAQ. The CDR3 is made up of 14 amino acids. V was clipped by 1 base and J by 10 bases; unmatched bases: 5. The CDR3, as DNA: TGTGCCAGCAGCTTAGGGGACAGGGCGTTGGAGCAGTTCTTC. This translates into CASSLGDRALEQFF.

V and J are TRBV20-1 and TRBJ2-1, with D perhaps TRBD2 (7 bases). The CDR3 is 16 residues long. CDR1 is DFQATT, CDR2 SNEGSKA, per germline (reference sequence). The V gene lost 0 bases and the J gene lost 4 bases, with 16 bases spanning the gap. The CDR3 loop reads CSARDHQGREYNEQFF. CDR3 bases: TGCAGTGCTAGAGATCATCAGGGGAGGGAGTACAATGAGCAGTTCTTC.

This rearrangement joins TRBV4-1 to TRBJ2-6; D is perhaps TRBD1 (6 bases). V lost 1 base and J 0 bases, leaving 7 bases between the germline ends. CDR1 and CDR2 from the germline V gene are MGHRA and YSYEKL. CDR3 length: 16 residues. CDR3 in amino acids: CASSQVGGSGANVLTF. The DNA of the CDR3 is TGCGCCAGCAGCCAAGTAGGGGGCTCTGGGGCCAACGTCCTGACTTTC.

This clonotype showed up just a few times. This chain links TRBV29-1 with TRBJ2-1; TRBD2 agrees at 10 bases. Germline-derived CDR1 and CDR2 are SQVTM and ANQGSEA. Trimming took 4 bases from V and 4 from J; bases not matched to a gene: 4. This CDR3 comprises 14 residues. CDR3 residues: CSVGSGGDYNEQFF. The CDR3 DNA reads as TGCAGCGTTGGCAGCGGGGGGGATTACAATGAGCAGTTCTTC.

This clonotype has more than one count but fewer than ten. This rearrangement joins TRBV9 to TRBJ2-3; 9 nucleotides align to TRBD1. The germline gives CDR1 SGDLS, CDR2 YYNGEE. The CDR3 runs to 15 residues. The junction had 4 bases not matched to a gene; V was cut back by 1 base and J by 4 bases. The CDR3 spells CASSVTGQGPDTQYF. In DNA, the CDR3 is TGTGCCAGCAGCGTAACGGGACAGGGCCCAGATACGCAGTATTTT.

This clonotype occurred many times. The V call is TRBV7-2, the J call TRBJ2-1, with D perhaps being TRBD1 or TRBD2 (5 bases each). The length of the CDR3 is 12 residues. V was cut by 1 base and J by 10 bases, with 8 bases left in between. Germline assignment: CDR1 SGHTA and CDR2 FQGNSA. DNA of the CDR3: TGTGCCAGCAGCTTAGTAGGGACCGAGCAGTTCTTC. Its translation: CASSLVGTEQFF.